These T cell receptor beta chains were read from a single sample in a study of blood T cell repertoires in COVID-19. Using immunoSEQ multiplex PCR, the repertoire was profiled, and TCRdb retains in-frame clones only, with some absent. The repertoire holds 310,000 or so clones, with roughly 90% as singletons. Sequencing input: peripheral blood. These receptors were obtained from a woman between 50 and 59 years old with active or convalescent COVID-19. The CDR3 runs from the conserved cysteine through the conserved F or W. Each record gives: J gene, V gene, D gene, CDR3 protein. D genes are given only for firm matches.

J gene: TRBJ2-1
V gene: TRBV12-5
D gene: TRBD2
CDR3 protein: CASGLYPSGGNNEQFF

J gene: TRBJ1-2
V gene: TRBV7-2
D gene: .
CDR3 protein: CASSLESLREGYTF

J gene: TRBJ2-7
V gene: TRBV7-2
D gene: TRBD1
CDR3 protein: CASSPITGTDYEQYF

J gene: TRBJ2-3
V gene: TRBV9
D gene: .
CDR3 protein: CASRGSGSTDTQYF

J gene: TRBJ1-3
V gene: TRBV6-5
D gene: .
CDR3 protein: CASSSPSAGNTIYF

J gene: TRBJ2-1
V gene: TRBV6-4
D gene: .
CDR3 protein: CASSDSLALRSYNEQFF

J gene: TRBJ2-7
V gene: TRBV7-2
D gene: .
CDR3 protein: CASSSGHSYEQYF

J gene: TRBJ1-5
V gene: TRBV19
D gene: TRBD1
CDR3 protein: CASSIGQGRSNQPQHF

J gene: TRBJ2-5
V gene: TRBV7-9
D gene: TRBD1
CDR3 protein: CASSLGIGTGGETKYF

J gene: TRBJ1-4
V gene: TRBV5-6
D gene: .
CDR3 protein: CASSLALTGPNEKLFF

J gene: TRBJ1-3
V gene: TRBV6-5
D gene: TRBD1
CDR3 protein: CASRKTGGSGNTIYF

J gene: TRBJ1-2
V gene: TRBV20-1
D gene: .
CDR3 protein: CSVDDYYAYTF

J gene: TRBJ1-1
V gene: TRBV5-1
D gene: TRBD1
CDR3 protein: CASSWTGYTEAFF

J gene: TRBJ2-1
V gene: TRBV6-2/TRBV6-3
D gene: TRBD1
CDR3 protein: CASSFRSGTGAMVVAGFEQFF

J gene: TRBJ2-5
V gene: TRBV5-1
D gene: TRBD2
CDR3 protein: CASSSSGGETQYF

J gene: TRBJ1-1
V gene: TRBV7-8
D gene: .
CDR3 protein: CASSLAEELGAFF

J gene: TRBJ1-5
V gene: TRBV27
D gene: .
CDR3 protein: CASSFSSPGTTSNQPQHF

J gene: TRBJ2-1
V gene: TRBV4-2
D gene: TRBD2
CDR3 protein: CASSPLAIAGMQNEQFF

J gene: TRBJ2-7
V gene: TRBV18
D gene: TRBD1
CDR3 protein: CASSPGQGAYEQYF

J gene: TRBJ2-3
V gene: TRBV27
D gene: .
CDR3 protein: CASSNDRTDTQYF

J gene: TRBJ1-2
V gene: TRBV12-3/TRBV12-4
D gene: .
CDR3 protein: CASSPGGYGYTF

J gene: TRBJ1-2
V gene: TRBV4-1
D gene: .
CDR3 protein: CASSQGGAQYGYTF

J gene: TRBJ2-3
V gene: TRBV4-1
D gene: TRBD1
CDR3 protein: CASSQVWPPGQGSTDTQYF

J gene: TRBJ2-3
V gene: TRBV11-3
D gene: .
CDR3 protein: CASSDNSFQRDTQYF

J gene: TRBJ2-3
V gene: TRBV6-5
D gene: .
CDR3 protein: CASWRRQGTDTQYF

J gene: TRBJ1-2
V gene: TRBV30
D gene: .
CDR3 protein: CASTGGQFNYGYTF

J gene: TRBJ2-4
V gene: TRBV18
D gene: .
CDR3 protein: CASSPQDSFGAKNIQYF

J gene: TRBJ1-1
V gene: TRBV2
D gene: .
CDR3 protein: CASSVEGRTEAFF

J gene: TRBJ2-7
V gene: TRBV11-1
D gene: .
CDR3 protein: CASSPSSAGVTRQYF

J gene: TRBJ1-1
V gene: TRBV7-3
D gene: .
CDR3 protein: CASSTGQSSGAFF